Below, 26 T cell receptor beta chains from the same sample are listed, as sequenced in a study of shared clonotypes between healthy human individuals. CD8 cells regarded as naive lacked CD45RO, were positively chosen for CCR7, and omitted terminally differentiated effector memory CD45RA+ cells. Sequencing was performed with immunoSEQ multiplex PCR; in TCRdb, only in-frame clones are kept and a portion is missing. Of hundreds of thousands of clones in the sample, about 95% were seen once. The sample comprised naive CD8+ T cells sorted from blood. Receptor source: a woman between 25 and 40 years old in good health.

J is TRBJ2-5 and V is TRBV2; 7 positions agree with TRBD2. Germline trimming cut 4 bases from V and 2 bases from J; bases unmatched to any gene: 7. Per germline, CDR1 SNHLY and CDR2 FYNNEI. This CDR3 is built from 15 residues. The chain's CDR3 is CASSVLAEIQETQYF. The CDR3 bases are TGTGCCAGCAGTGTCCTAGCGGAAATACAAGAGACCCAGTACTTC.

The chain couples TRBV13 to TRBJ1-2, with D possibly TRBD1 on 5 matching bases. The CDR3 length is 14 residues. V shed 0 bases and J shed 4 bases, with 9 bases lying between them. CDR1 and CDR2 from the germline V gene are PRHDT and FYEKMQ (reference sequence). This CDR3 reads CASSLGDTFYGYTF. The CDR3 DNA follows: TGTGCCAGCAGCTTAGGGGACACCTTCTATGGCTACACCTTC.

The gene calls are TRBV2 and TRBJ2-7; D call uncertain. This CDR3 comprises 14 residues. V lost 3 bases and J 2 bases, leaving 11 bases between the germline ends. Germline CDR1 and CDR2: SNHLY and FYNNEI. In DNA, the CDR3 is TGTGCCAGCAGTGACAGTGACAATACCTACGAGCAGTACTTC. Translation: CASSDSDNTYEQYF.

The J gene is TRBJ2-1, the V gene TRBV9, with D maybe TRBD2 (7 bases). Trimming pared 0 bases from V and 7 bases from J, leaving 14 bases between. The CDR3 covers 15 residues. CDR1 is SGDLS, CDR2 YYNGEE, per germline. CDR3: CASSVEVGGGNEQFF. As DNA, the CDR3 is TGTGCCAGCAGCGTAGAAGTGGGAGGGGGAAATGAGCAGTTCTTC. Filled out from reference TRBV9 and TRBJ2-1, the complete variable domain reads DSGVTQTPKHLITATGQRVTLRCSPRSGDLSVYWYQQSLDQGLQFLIQYYNGEERAKGNILERFSAQQFPDLHSELNLSSLELGDSALYFCASSVEVGGGNEQFFGPGTRLTVL.

J is TRBJ2-1 and V is TRBV2; D not resolved. From germline, CDR1 is SNHLY and CDR2 FYNNEI. This CDR3 is 11 amino acids long. Trimming stripped 6 bases from V and 10 bases from J, with 10 bases between. CDR3 nucleotides: TGTGCCAGCAGACACGGAAGGGAGCAGTTCTTC. Amino acids: CASRHGREQFF. Full variable domain (missing parts from reference TRBV2 and TRBJ2-1): EPEVTQTPSHQVTQMGQEVILRCVPISNHLYFYWYRQILGQKVEFLVSFYNNEISEKSEIFDDQFSVERPDGSNFTLKIRSTKLEDSAMYFCASRHGREQFFGPGTRLTVL.

The gene calls are TRBV19 and TRBJ2-5; weak D call: TRBD1 (5 bases). The closer fit of TRBJ2-7 to the DNA end suggests the J call may be wrong. This CDR3 region has 15 residues. Germline V gene lookup returns CDR1 LNHDA and CDR2 SQIVND (reference sequence). CDR3: CASSTRVGRLYEQYF. The DNA of the CDR3 is TGTGCCAGTAGTACCAGGGTCGGGCGGTTATACGAGCAGTACTTC.

To note about this clone: Other DNA sequences within the sample encode an identical CDR3. J is TRBJ2-7 and V is TRBV28; tentative D call: TRBD1 (5 bases). Germline V gives CDR1 MDHEN, CDR2 SYDVKM. This CDR3 is 12 amino acids long. Deletions cut 6 bases from V and 2 bases from J, with 8 bases between. The CDR3 DNA reads TGTGCCAGCAGCCTAGGGGCCTACGAGCAGTACTTC. The encoded protein is CASSLGAYEQYF.

J is TRBJ1-1 and V is TRBV28; D not certain. There are 12 residues in the CDR3. Germline CDR1 MDHEN, CDR2 SYDVKM. V lost 6 bases and J 8 bases, leaving 13 bases between the germline ends. The CDR3 DNA is TGTGCCAGCAGGGACGGCTCCCGGGAAGCTTTCTTT. The encoded protein is CASRDGSREAFF.

This chain's CDR3 is CASGGTSGRAGIQYF. For the CDR3, the DNA is TGTGCCAGCGGAGGGACTAGCGGGAGGGCGGGCATTCAGTACTTC. This rearrangement joins TRBV11-2 to TRBJ2-4; 16 bases match TRBD2. The CDR3 has 15 residues. Germline V gene sequence: CDR1 SGHAT, CDR2 FQNNGV. Germline trimming cut 8 bases from V and 9 bases from J; bases unmatched to any gene: 7.

V is TRBV11-2 and J is TRBJ2-7; 8 positions match TRBD1. CDR1 and CDR2 (germline): SGHAT, FQNNGV. The CDR3 has 17 amino acids. V dropped 5 bases and J dropped 0; count of bases not matched to a gene: 12. The CDR3 bases are TGTGCCAGCAGCACGGACAGGGTTTGGGGAAGCTCCTACGAGCAGTACTTC. It codes for CASSTDRVWGSSYEQYF.

V is TRBV28 and J is TRBJ2-7; tentatively, D is TRBD1 or TRBD2 (6 bases each). Trimming cost V 3 bases and J 2 bases, with 11 bases left between them. Germline CDR1 reads MDHEN; CDR2 reads SYDVKM. The CDR3 sequence is 14 residues long. This CDR3 is CASSFWRDTYEQYF. In DNA, the CDR3 is TGTGCCAGCAGTTTTTGGCGGGACACCTACGAGCAGTACTTC.

J is TRBJ2-2 and V is TRBV23-1, with 8 bases that match TRBD2. TRBV23-1 is placed among ORFs of uncertain function. V gave up 0 bases and J gave up 4 bases; unmatched junction bases: 13. The CDR3 runs 19 residues. This CDR3 reads CASSQSRSSGSGGTGELFF. CDR3 bases: TGCGCCAGCAGTCAATCGCGGTCCAGCGGGAGTGGTGGCACCGGGGAGCTGTTTTTT.

V and J are TRBV6-5 and TRBJ2-1; 7 bases are a match to TRBD2. V lost 4 bases to trimming and J lost 7 bases; unmatched junction nucleotides: 7. This CDR3 region has 14 residues. Germline CDR1 MNHEY, CDR2 SVGAGI. This CDR3 is CASSLNSGMNEQFF. CDR3 coding DNA: TGTGCCAGCAGTTTGAACAGCGGGATGAATGAGCAGTTCTTC.

The chain uses TRBV7-9 and TRBJ1-4, with D unresolved. V was trimmed by 5 bases and J by 4 bases, leaving 14 bases between them. Looked up from germline, CDR1 is SEHNR and CDR2 is FQNEAQ (reference sequence). The length of the CDR3 is 15 residues. Written as DNA, the CDR3 is TGTGCCAGCAGCCCCCGAGGGTACAGTAATGAAAAACTGTTTTTT. This sequence encodes CASSPRGYSNEKLFF.

V is TRBV27 and J is TRBJ1-1; D perhaps matches TRBD1 (5 bases). CDR3 length: 12 amino acids. The germline gives CDR1 MNHEY, CDR2 SMNVEV (reference sequence). V lost 6 bases and J lost 6, with 11 bases in between. The CDR3 nucleotides are TGTGCCAGCAGAGACAGTATGTCTGAAGCTTTCTTT. Translated, it gives CASRDSMSEAFF.

The V and J genes are TRBV5-8 and TRBJ2-3; 7 bases match TRBD2. With V trimmed by 4 bases and J by 5 bases, 4 bases remained unmatched. CDR1 is SGHTS and CDR2 is YDEGEE in the germline V gene. The CDR3 runs to 13 residues. The CDR3 loop is CASSPWGGDTQYF. Here the CDR3 DNA reads TGTGCCAGCAGCCCGTGGGGGGGAGATACGCAGTATTTT. Full variable domain (missing parts from reference TRBV5-8 and TRBJ2-3): EAGVTQSPTHLIKTRGQQATLRCSPISGHTSVYWYQQALGLGLQFLLWYDEGEERNRGNFPPRFSGRQFPNYSSELNVNALELEDSALYLCASSPWGGDTQYFGPGTRLTVL.

The chain uses TRBV29-1 and TRBJ2-7; 7 positions match TRBD2. The CDR3 is 13 amino acids. Per germline, CDR1 SQVTM and CDR2 ANQGSEA. J gave up 0 bases and V 7 bases, and 6 bases lay outside the gene matches. CDR3 sequence: CSARTGGSYEQYF. The CDR3 DNA is TGCAGCGCCCGCACGGGGGGCTCCTACGAGCAGTACTTC.

This chain joins TRBV4-1 and TRBJ1-6; D is uncertain. The CDR3 has 14 residues. V was shortened by 4 bases and J by 7 bases, with 11 bases between the two germline ends. Looked up from germline, CDR1 is MGHRA and CDR2 is YSYEKL. In DNA form, the CDR3 reads TGCGCCAGCAGCCCACCTCGGGAGAATTCACCCCTCCACTTT. Its translation is CASSPPRENSPLHF.

V is TRBV4-1 and J is TRBJ2-7; either TRBD1 or TRBD2 may fit D (6 bases each). Germline CDR1 is MGHRA and CDR2 is YSYEKL. This CDR3 has 18 amino acids. V lost 0 bases and J 2 bases, leaving 20 bases between the germline ends. This chain's CDR3 is CASSQDPPRGGTPYEQYF. DNA for the CDR3: TGCGCCAGCAGCCAAGATCCACCCCGAGGCGGGACACCCTACGAGCAGTACTTC.

V usage is TRBV5-1 and J usage is TRBJ2-7; 13 bases map to TRBD2. Losses at the gene ends were 3 bases for V and 4 bases for J; bases not matched to a gene: 4. Germline V lookup: CDR1 SGHRS, CDR2 YFSETQ. The CDR3 extends over 15 amino acids. Here the CDR3 DNA reads TGCGCCAGCAGCTGGACTAGCGGGAGTGTGTACGAGCAGTACTTC. Its protein is CASSWTSGSVYEQYF. The variable domain in full, with the rest retrieved from reference TRBV5-1 and TRBJ2-7, is KAGVTQTPRYLIKTRGQQVTLSCSPISGHRSVSWYQQTPGQGLQFLFEYFSETQRNKGNFPGRFSGRQFSNSRSEMNVSTLELGDSALYLCASSWTSGSVYEQYFGPGTRLTVT.

The chain couples TRBV7-9 to TRBJ2-5; TRBD1 might be the D (6 bases). Germline assignment: CDR1 SEHNR and CDR2 FQNEAQ (reference sequence). V lost 8 bases and J lost 3, with 16 bases in between. This CDR3 spans 14 amino acids. In DNA, the CDR3 is TGTGCCAGCTTAGGCAGGGGATCCAAAGAGACCCAGTACTTC. Translated, it gives CASLGRGSKETQYF.

This chain connects TRBV15 to TRBJ2-5; no firm D call. There are 15 residues in the CDR3. Trimming cost V 5 bases and J 5 bases, with 18 bases left between them. CDR1 and CDR2 (germline): LNHNV, YYDKDF (reference sequence). The CDR3 spells CATSHPTGLGETQYF. In DNA, the CDR3 is TGTGCCACCAGCCACCCGACCGGGCTAGGGGAGACCCAGTACTTC. The full variable domain, its missing parts supplied by reference TRBV15 and TRBJ2-5, is DAMVIQNPRYQVTQFGKPVTLSCSQTLNHNVMYWYQQKSSQAPKLLFHYYDKDFNNEADTPDNFQSRRPNTSFCFLDIRSPGLGDTAMYLCATSHPTGLGETQYFGPGTRLLVL.

The rearrangement joins TRBV7-8 to TRBJ2-7; D may be TRBD1 (6 bases). CDR3 length equals 15 residues. The V gene lost 2 bases and the J gene lost 6 bases, with 17 bases spanning the gap. CDR1 and CDR2 from the germline V gene are SGHVS and FQNEAQ. The CDR3, as DNA: TGTGCCAGCAGCTTAACCGGGTTACAGGGTTCCGAGCAGTACTTC. Translating it yields CASSLTGLQGSEQYF.

The CDR3, as DNA: TGTGCCAGCAGCCAAACAAAGACAGGGGATGACGGCTACACCTTC. Translating gives CASSQTKTGDDGYTF. This chain connects TRBV7-2 to TRBJ1-2; 8 bases fit TRBD1. The CDR3 extends over 15 amino acids. V was pared by 5 bases and J by 8 bases, with 13 bases of the junction left unmatched. The V gene's germline CDR1 is SGHTA and CDR2 FQGNSA.

The chain recombines TRBV7-5 with TRBJ1-5. TRBV7-5 is a pseudogene. The CDR3 spans 11 residues. In nucleotides, the CDR3 is TGTGTCAGAAGGGGACATCAGCCCCAGCATTTT. It specifies CVRRGHQPQHF.

This CDR3 is CASSQEFLRVGETQYF. In nucleotides, the CDR3 is TGCGCCAGCAGCCAAGAATTTTTGCGGGTCGGGGAGACCCAGTACTTC. The chain recombines TRBV4-1 with TRBJ2-5, with a weak D call TRBD2 (5 bases). Trimming took off 0 bases at V and 5 bases at J, with 16 bases between the two ends. Germline CDR1 and CDR2: MGHRA and YSYEKL. This CDR3 has 16 residues.